The clone carrying this T cell receptor beta chain is classed as medium-sized by frequency. The antigen remains unidentified. The CDR3 goes on 3 residues after the read ends, and that part is filled in from the germline J gene. CFSE-labeled recipient PBMCs were cultured more than 5 days with irradiated graft donor PBMCs, then FACS-sorted. Assay: immunoSEQ multiplex PCR; the TCRdb copy retains only in-frame clones and omits some. The repertoire table contains about 990 clones. This sample is part of a study of Tregs in tolerant kidney transplant recipients. The germline V gene encodes CDR1 KGHSH and CDR2 LQKENI. CDR3 length equals 15 residues. V dropped 2 bases and J dropped 1; count of bases not matched to a gene: 1.

This rearrangement joins TRBV18 to TRBJ2-3, with 9 positions matching TRBD2. The source is a human patient who received a combined kidney and bone marrow transplant. The input for sequencing was CD4+ T cells from blood cultured with allogeneic cells, taken before the transplant. CDR3 amino acids: CASSPLAGGTDTQYF. CDR3 bases read: TGTGCCAGCTCACCATTAGCGGGGGGCACAGATACG.